The sequence of this TCR beta chain was determined in a study of blood T cell repertoires in COVID-19. Assay: immunoSEQ multiplex PCR; the TCRdb copy retains only in-frame clones and omits some. Of around 100,000 clones listed, about 85% are singletons. The germline V and J ends were trimmed by 5 bases and 7 bases, with 21 bases remaining between them. Germline CDR1 is LGHNT and CDR2 is FRNRAP. The CDR3 contains 16 residues. This clonotype originated in a man aged 40-49 years with acute or convalescent COVID-19. The sample taken for sequencing was peripheral blood. The V and J genes are TRBV12-5 and TRBJ1-5, with D possibly being TRBD1 (6 bases). CDR3 in amino acids: CASGPEGGSKEQPQHF. The CDR3 DNA follows: TGTGCTAGTGGTCCCGAGGGGGGGTCGAAAGAGCAGCCCCAGCATTTT.